The subject of this entry is one T cell receptor beta chain. Its matching antigen is unknown. This sample stems from a study of B cell selection in AIRE deficiency. Study-level results: Of over 3,500 shared Treg TCRbeta sequences, over 30% were healthy-only, about 8.6% patient-only. CDR3s were shorter in shared Treg sequences, reflecting few non-templated nucleotide insertions.

CD4+CD127+ cells were sorted as the conventional CD4 T cells. Germline loops: CDR1 SGHVS, CDR2 FNYEAQ. The CDR3 is 16 amino acids. Trimming pared 5 bases from V and 0 bases from J, leaving 14 bases between. TCRdb keeps only in-frame clones here, not all; method: immunoSEQ multiplex PCR. In the table there are fewer than 25,000 clones, 90% to 97% of which are singletons. The origin of this receptor is a human donor in good health. The chain links TRBV7-6 to TRBJ1-3; tentative D call: TRBD1 (5 bases). Sequences were obtained from CD4+CD127+ conventional T cells sorted from PBMCs. The DNA for the CDR3 is TGTGCCAGCAGCCTCGAGGGGCCAGGCTCTGGAAACACCATATATTTT. Protein sequence: CASSLEGPGSGNTIYF.